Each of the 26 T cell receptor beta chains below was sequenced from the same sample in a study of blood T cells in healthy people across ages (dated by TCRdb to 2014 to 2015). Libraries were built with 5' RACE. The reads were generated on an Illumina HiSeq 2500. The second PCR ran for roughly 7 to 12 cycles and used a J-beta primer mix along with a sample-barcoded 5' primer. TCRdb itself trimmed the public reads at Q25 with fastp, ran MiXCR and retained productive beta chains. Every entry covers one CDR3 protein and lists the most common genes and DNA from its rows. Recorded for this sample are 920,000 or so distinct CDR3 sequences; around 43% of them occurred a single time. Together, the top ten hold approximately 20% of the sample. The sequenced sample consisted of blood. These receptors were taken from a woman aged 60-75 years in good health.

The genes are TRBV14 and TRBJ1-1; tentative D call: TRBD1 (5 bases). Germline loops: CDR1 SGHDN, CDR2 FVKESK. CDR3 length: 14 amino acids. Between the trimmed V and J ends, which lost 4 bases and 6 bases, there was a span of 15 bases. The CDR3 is CASSRSGGWAEAFF. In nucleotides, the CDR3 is TGTGCCAGCAGCCGGTCCGGGGGATGGGCTGAAGCTTTCTTT.

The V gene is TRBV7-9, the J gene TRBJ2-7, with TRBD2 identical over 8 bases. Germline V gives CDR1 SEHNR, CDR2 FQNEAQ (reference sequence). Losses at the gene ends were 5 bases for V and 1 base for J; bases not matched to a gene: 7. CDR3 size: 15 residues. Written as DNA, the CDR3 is TGTGCCAGCAGCAAAAGAGCGGGAGTGTCCTACGAGCAGTACTTC. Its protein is CASSKRAGVSYEQYF.

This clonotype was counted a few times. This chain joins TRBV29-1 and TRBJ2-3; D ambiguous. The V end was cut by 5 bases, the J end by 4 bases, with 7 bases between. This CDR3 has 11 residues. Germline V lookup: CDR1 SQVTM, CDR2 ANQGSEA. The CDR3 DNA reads TGCAGCGTTCCATGGGCAGATACGCAGTATTTT. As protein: CSVPWADTQYF.

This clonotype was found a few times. CDR3 protein: CASSTHALLGLAGGQSYNEQFF. The CDR3 DNA follows: TGTGCCAGCAGCACACACGCACTACTGGGACTAGCGGGAGGGCAGTCCTACAATGAGCAGTTCTTC. The chain combines TRBV11-2 with TRBJ2-1, with TRBD2 identical over 16 bases. Germline values: CDR1 SGHAT, CDR2 FQNNGV. The J segment lost 1 base and the V segment lost 5 bases, leaving 17 bases of the junction unmatched. CDR3 length: 22 amino acids.

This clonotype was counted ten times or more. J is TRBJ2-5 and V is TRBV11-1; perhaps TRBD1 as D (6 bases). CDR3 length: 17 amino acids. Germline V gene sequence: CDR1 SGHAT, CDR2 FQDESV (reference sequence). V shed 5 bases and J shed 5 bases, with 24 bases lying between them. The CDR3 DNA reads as TGTGCCAGCAGCACACACTCCAGGGGAAAAGTCGCGGAGACCCAGTACTTC. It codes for CASSTHSRGKVAETQYF. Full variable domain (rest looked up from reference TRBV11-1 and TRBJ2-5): EAEVAQSPRYKITEKSQAVAFWCDPISGHATLYWYRQILGQGPELLVQFQDESVVDDSQLPKDRFSAERLKGVDSTLKIQPAELGDSAMYLCASSTHSRGKVAETQYFGPGTRLLVL.

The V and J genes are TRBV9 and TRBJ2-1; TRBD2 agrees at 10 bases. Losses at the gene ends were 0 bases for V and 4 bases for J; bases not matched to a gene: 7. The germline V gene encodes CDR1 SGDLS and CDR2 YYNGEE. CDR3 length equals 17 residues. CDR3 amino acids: CASSVVGLAGAYNEQFF. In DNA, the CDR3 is TGTGCCAGCAGCGTAGTTGGGCTAGCGGGAGCGTACAATGAGCAGTTCTTC.

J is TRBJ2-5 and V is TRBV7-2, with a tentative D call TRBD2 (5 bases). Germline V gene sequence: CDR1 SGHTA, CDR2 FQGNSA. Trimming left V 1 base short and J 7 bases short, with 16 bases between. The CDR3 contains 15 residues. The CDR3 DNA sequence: TGTGCCAGCAGCTTAGAGAGGGCAGCCCGGGGGACCCAGTACTTC. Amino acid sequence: CASSLERAARGTQYF. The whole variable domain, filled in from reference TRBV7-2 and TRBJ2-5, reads GAGVSQSPSNKVTEKGKDVELRCDPISGHTALYWYRQSLGQGLEFLIYFQGNSAPDKSGLPSDRFSAERTGGSVSTLTIQRTQQEDSAVYLCASSLERAARGTQYFGPGTRLLVL.

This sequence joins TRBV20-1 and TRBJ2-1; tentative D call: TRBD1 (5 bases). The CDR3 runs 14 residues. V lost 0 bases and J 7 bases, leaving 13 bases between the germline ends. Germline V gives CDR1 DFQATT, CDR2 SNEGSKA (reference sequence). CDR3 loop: CSAREGRPRNEQFF. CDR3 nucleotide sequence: TGCAGTGCTAGAGAGGGGCGGCCTCGGAATGAGCAGTTCTTC.

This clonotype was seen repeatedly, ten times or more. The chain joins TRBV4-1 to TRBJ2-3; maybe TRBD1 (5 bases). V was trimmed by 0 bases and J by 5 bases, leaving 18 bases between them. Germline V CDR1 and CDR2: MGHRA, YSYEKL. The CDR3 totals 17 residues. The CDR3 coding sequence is TGCGCCAGCAGCCAAGATTTGAGGCAGACAGTGGGAGATACGCAGTATTTT. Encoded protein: CASSQDLRQTVGDTQYF.

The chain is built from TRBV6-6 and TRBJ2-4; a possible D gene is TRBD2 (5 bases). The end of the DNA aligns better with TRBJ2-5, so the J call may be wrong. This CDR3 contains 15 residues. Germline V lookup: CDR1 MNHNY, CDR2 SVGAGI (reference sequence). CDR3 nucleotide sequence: TGTGCCAGCAGCACCGTAGGACTGGCCCAGGAGACCCAGTACTTC. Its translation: CASSTVGLAQETQYF.

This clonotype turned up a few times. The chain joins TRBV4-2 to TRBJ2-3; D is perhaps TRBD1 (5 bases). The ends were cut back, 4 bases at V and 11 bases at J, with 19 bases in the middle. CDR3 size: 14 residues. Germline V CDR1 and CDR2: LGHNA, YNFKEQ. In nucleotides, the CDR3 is TGTGCCAGCAGCCCAGGATCATTAGCCCAGGGGCAGTATTTT. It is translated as CASSPGSLAQGQYF.

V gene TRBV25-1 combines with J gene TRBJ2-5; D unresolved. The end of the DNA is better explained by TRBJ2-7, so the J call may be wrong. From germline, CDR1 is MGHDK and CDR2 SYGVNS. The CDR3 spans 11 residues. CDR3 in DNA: TGTGCCAGCAGTGAATTAAACGAGCAGTACTTC. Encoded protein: CASSELNEQYF.

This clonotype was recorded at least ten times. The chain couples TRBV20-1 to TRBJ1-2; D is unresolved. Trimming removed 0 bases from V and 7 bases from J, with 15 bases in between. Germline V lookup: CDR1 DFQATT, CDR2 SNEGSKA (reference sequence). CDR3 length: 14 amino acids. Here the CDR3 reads CSARDLRVLGGYTF. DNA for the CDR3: TGCAGTGCTAGAGATCTAAGGGTATTGGGTGGCTACACCTTC.

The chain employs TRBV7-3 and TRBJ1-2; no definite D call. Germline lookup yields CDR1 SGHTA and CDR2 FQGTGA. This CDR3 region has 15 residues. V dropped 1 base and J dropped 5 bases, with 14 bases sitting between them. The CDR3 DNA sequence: TGTGCCAGCAGCTTAAAGGGTTCCCCTGGATATGGCTACACCTTC. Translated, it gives CASSLKGSPGYGYTF.

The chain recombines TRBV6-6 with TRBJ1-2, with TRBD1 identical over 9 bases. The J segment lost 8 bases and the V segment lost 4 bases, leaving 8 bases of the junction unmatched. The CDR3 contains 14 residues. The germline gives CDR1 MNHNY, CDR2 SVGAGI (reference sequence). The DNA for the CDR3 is TGTGCCAGCAGTTTTACGGACAGGGGCAGAGGCTACACCTTC. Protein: CASSFTDRGRGYTF.

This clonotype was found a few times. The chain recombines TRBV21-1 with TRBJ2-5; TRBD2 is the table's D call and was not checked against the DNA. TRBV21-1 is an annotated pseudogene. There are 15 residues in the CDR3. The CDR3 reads CANSAWGEGQETQYF. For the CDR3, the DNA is TGTGCCAACTCAGCATGGGGGGAGGGCCAAGAGACCCAGTACTTC.

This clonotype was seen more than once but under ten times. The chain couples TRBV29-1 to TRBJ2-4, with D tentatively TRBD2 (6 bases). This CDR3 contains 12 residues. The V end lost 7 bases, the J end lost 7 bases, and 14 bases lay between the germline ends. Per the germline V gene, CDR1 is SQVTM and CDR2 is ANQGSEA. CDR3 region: CSADGSSNIQYF. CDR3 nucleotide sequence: TGCAGCGCCGACGGGAGCTCGAACATTCAGTACTTC. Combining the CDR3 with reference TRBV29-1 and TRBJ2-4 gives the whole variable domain SAVISQKPSRDICQRGTSLTIQCQVDSQVTMMFWYRQQPGQSLTLIATANQGSEATYESGFVIDKFPISRPNLTFSTLTVSNMSPEDSSIYLCSADGSSNIQYFGAGTRLSVL.

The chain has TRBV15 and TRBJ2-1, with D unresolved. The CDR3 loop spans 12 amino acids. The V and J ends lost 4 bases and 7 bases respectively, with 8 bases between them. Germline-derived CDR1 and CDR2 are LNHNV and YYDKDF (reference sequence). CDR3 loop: CATSNDWNEQFF. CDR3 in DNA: TGTGCCACCAGCAATGATTGGAATGAGCAGTTCTTC.

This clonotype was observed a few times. In DNA form, the CDR3 reads TGTGCCAGCAGTTCAACAGGGGGAGCGATTGAGCAGTTCTTC. Translating gives CASSSTGGAIEQFF. This chain joins TRBV27 and TRBJ2-1, with 8 bases matching TRBD1. V trimming: 4 bases; J trimming: 9 bases; junction bases outside the gene matches: 8. The germline V gene has CDR1 MNHEY and CDR2 SMNVEV (reference sequence). CDR3 length: 14 amino acids.

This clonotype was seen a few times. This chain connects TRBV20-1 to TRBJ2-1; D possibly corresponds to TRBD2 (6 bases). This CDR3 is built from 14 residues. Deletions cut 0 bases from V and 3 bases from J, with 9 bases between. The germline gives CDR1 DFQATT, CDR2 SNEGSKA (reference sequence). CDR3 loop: CSARDLRGYNEQFF. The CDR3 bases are TGCAGTGCTAGAGATCTGCGGGGCTACAATGAGCAGTTCTTC.

The CDR3 is CSARGREETQYF. The DNA for the CDR3 is TGCAGTGCTAGAGGGAGGGAGGAGACCCAGTACTTC. The chain recombines TRBV20-1 with TRBJ2-5; a possible D gene is TRBD2 (6 bases). The CDR3 is made up of 12 amino acids. Germline V gene lookup returns CDR1 DFQATT and CDR2 SNEGSKA (reference sequence). Trimming took off 1 base at V and 5 bases at J, with 8 bases between the two ends.

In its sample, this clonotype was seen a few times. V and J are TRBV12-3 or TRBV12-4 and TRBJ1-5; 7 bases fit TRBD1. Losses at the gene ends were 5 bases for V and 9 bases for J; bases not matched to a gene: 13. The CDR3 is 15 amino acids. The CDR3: CASSASDREFWPQHF. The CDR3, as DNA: TGTGCCAGCAGTGCCAGCGACAGGGAGTTTTGGCCCCAGCATTTT.

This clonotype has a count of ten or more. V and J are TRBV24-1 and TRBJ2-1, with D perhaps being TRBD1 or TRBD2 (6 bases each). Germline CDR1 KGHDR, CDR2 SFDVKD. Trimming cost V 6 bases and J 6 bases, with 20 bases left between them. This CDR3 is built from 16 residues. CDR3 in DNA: TGTGCCACCAGTCGCTCAGGGGCAGGGGAGGCCAATGAGCAGTTCTTC. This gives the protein CATSRSGAGEANEQFF.

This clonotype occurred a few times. CDR3 residues: CASSFAGDRIREQYF. CDR3 bases: TGTGCCAGCAGCTTCGCGGGGGACAGGATCCGGGAGCAGTACTTC. This chain joins TRBV7-9 and TRBJ2-7; D possibly corresponds to TRBD1 (8 bases). This CDR3 comprises 15 residues. Between the trimmed V and J ends, which lost 3 bases and 7 bases, there was a span of 19 bases. Germline V gene data show CDR1 as SEHNR and CDR2 as FQNEAQ (reference sequence).

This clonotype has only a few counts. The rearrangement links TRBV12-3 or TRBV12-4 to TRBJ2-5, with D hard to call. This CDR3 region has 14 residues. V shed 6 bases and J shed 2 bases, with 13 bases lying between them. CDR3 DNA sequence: TGTGCCAGCAGCCTACGACCGATTCAAGAGACCCAGTACTTC. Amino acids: CASSLRPIQETQYF.

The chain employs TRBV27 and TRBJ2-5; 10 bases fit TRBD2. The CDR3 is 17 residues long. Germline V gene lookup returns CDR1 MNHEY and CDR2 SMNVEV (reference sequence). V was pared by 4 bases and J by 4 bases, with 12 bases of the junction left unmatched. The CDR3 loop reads CASSSINLAGVGETQYF. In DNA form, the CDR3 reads TGTGCCAGCAGTTCGATTAATCTAGCGGGAGTGGGAGAGACCCAGTACTTC.